This TCR beta chain derives from a study of blood T cell repertoires in COVID-19. Sequencing was performed with immunoSEQ multiplex PCR; in TCRdb, only in-frame clones are kept and a portion is missing. The sample shows 100,000 to 150,000 clones, 86% of them seen only once. What was sequenced was peripheral blood. The TCR sequence derives from a man between 65 and 79 years old who had recovered from COVID-19.

The CDR3 sequence: CSVLKGLAGESYEQYF. DNA of the CDR3: TGCAGCGTTCTAAAGGGACTAGCGGGAGAGTCCTACGAGCAGTACTTC. This chain uses TRBV29-1 with TRBJ2-7; 14 bases line up with TRBD2. V gave up 5 bases and J gave up 1 base; unmatched junction bases: 7. CDR3 length: 16 amino acids. Germline V gene lookup returns CDR1 SQVTM and CDR2 ANQGSEA.